The T cell receptor beta chain described here comes from a study of blood T cell repertoires in COVID-19. The overall study: Sources were T cells, B-cell-depleted T cells, or PBMCs; the material itself was cDNA or gDNA.

The CDR3 has 13 residues. Trimming cost V 7 bases and J 5 bases, with 14 bases left between them. The table lists this clone with many counts. The assay was immunoSEQ multiplex PCR, and TCRdb's table has in-frame clones only and misses some. The table shows around 230,000 clones, with 70% to 90% occurring only once. Ages ranged from roughly 18 to 100 years, with residence in fewer than 25 US areas. Input material: PBMCs or T cells enriched from blood (not recorded which). V is TRBV12-3 or TRBV12-4 and J is TRBJ1-2; D may be TRBD1 (5 bases). The TCR comes from a woman in her thirties or forties with acute COVID-19. CDR3 residues: CASTSSTGYGYTF. In DNA form, the CDR3 reads TGTGCCAGCACCTCCTCTACAGGTTATGGCTACACCTTC.